This TCR beta chain derives from a study of blood T cell repertoires in COVID-19 (TCRdb year 2020). In the study overall: Collaborator samples came from the United States, Italy and Spain and covered acute and convalescent phases of COVID-19. The material from the prospective study consisted of cDNA or gDNA derived from T cells, B-cell-depleted T cells, or PBMCs. The dataset comprised deeply sampled blood TCRbeta repertoires from subjects exposed to, actively infected with, or recovered from COVID-19. The repertoires were released in a freely available public database intended as a resource for research on the immune response to SARS-CoV-2. The samples were drawn from the first 160 participants of the ongoing ImmuneRACE study and from 1,254 subjects provided by 6 global collaborators. Sample metadata almost always included a de-identified subject ID, COVID-19 status, age in years and sex. HLA class I and class II types, where available, came from metadata supplied by the sample provider rather than from assay-based typing.

A note on this clone: Its antigen remains unidentified. Qualities for individual bases were not recorded, and no much larger clone is one base off.

The immunoSEQ Assay, a bias-controlled multiplex PCR, was used to amplify TCRbeta CDR3 regions from genomic DNA. The original methods were these. The number of nucleated cells in each sample was estimated by amplification of reference gene primers within the assay. To quantify the absolute abundance of each unique TCRbeta CDR3 rearrangement, sequence reads were collapsed and filtered. For each sample, productive Simpson clonality was calculated as the square root of Simpson's diversity index across productive rearrangements. The table was pulled from immuneACCESS by TCRdb, which kept in-frame rearrangements only. Such tables lose some clones; where checked, under half of the loss comes from unresolved V genes, and the rest has no known cause. V and J calls and clone size are as listed in that table; D and trimming were resolved from the DNA. This sample is represented by 110,000 to 150,000 clones; around 86% of them were singletons. The ten most abundant clones make up around 4.5% of the sample.

Enrolling through a virtual design, the prospective study's participants ranged in age from roughly 18 to 89 years and lived across 20 to 30 United States geographic areas. To assign participants to cohorts, the prospective study relied on clinical history that participants themselves reported in a screening survey and a study questionnaire. ImmuneRACE Cohort 3 recovered participants were defined by two consecutive negative NP/OP PCR tests, healthcare professional clearance, or symptom resolution. In the prospective study, mobile phlebotomists collected whole blood, serum and a nasopharyngeal or oropharyngeal swab from each participant. Additional blood draws and questionnaires over a roughly two-month period could optionally be provided by prospective study participants. Prospective study blood samples were shipped either frozen or at room temperature before DNA extraction. Paper-wide results and their limitations: The quantity of clinical and demographic metadata differed by source and by participant and was supplied without curation.

The sample taken for sequencing was PBMCs or T cells enriched from blood (not recorded which). The receptor was isolated from a man aged 50 to 59 who had recovered from COVID-19.

The CDR3 reads CASSTTGTEYNEQFF. The DNA sequence is TGTGCCAGCAGCACCACCGGGACAGAGTACAATGAGCAGTTCTTC. The V and J segments used are TRBV28 and TRBJ2-1; TRBD1 matches 7 bases in the middle. The germline V gene supplies CDR1 MDHEN and CDR2 SYDVKM. The CDR3, cysteine through phenylalanine, is 15 amino acids long. This entry keeps only the CDR3 DNA: 45 bases, framed from base 1. For this chain, trimming is 6 bases at the V end and 4 bases at the J end, and the number of junction bases without a gene match is 9.